This T cell receptor (beta chain) derives from a study of metastatic and nonmetastatic thyroid tumors. Overall study context: For malignant and benign thyroid patients, tumor or nodule tissue and blood were the sources whose repertoires were compared.

Authors' analysis steps: A distant-metastasis classifier for papillary thyroid cancer was built using CDR3 differences across clinicopathological groups. TCRdb re-clonotyped the PCR reads via MiXCR. The V and J calls and clone size come from TCRdb's table, not from the authors' own analysis. The sample has 45,000 to 55,000 clones; around 25% are singletons. Findings and limits, study-wide: The reported finding was significantly higher TCR beta diversity in malignant thyroid tumors relative to benign nodules, in blood and tumor.

Until they underwent thyroid surgery, no patient had received any treatment. As regards this clone: Its antigen is unknown.

Germline V CDR1 and CDR2: KGHSH, LQKENI. This CDR3 has 15 amino acids. Trimming cost V 3 bases and J 4 bases, with 15 bases left between them. This sequence joins TRBV18 and TRBJ1-2, with TRBD1 as a possible D gene (6 bases). The sample was blood. This receptor was identified in a male donor with papillary thyroid cancer or a benign thyroid nodule (not recorded which). Some clones in this sample may be carry-over from other donors' samples. CDR3 amino acids: CASSPNGGVGYGYTF. CDR3 coding DNA: TGTGCCAGCTCACCGAACGGGGGCGTAGGCTATGGCTACACCTTC.